Listed here is a single T cell receptor beta chain. V shed 0 bases and J 3 bases; nucleotides not matched to a gene: 2. Per germline, CDR1 LGHNA and CDR2 YSLEER. There are 15 residues in the CDR3. These data originate in a study of blood T cell repertoires in COVID-19. Cohort allocation depended upon clinical history that participants reported. All recovered Cohort 3 donors got two negative PCRs, got clearance, or saw symptom resolution. In the authors' workflow: Amplification of reference gene primers provided the estimated nucleated cell counts. The protocol was immunoSEQ multiplex PCR, while the TCRdb copy is restricted to in-frame clones and leaves out a portion. V, J and clone size derive from that table, while D and trimming were established from the DNA sequence. Of about 120,000 clones listed, 84% were seen once; the top ten hold approximately 3.6%.

This TCR was recovered from a woman in her twenties or thirties who had recovered from COVID-19. The rearrangement joins TRBV4-3 to TRBJ2-1, with 7 bases that match TRBD2. Sequencing was carried out using PBMCs or T cells enriched from blood (not recorded which). The CDR3 DNA is TGCGCCAGCAGCCAAGAATGGGACTACTACAATGAGCAGTTCTTC. It codes for CASSQEWDYYNEQFF.